Sequencing of this T cell receptor beta chain was carried out in a study of cytomegalovirus exposure and HLA in healthy donors. The length of the CDR3 is 14 residues. Germline V gene sequence: CDR1 ENHRY, CDR2 SYGVKD. V lost 5 bases and J lost 4, with 12 bases in between. General observations from the study: The authors enumerated some 160 TCR beta chains as linked to cytomegalovirus.

Points on this clone: The antigen is unknown.

Primers included in the PCR were 60 Vbeta and 13 Jbeta primers. Using immunoSEQ multiplex PCR, the repertoire was profiled, and TCRdb retains in-frame clones only, with some absent. The sample shows over 100,000 clones, 63% of them seen only once. The rearrangement links TRBV10-3 to TRBJ1-3; D is possibly TRBD1 (6 bases). The sample taken for sequencing was PBMCs. The TCR originated in a man aged 35 to 55 in good health and CMV-seropositive. DNA of the CDR3: TGTGCCATCAGTACCGGGACAAACGGAAACACCATATATTTT. This codes for CAISTGTNGNTIYF.